The present T cell receptor (beta chain) was sequenced within a study of blood T cell repertoires in COVID-19. About the study: Donors in the United States, Italy and Spain gave samples during acute or convalescent COVID-19. T cells, B-cell-depleted T cells, or PBMCs provided the cDNA or gDNA that served as material.

Patients from Seattle were sampled longitudinally, starting during active infection. In the authors' workflow: Estimation of nucleated cell counts was performed using reference gene primer amplification. The assay was immunoSEQ multiplex PCR, and TCRdb's table has in-frame clones only and misses some. Clone size and the V and J calls come from that table; the DNA yielded D and trimming. The repertoire holds hundreds of thousands of clones, with roughly nine tenths as singletons. CDR3 length: 13 residues. V dropped 6 bases and J dropped 7; count of bases not matched to a gene: 4. Per germline, CDR1 ENHRY and CDR2 SYGVKD.

The TCR was taken from a woman in her 30s with COVID-19, enrolled during active disease. Sequenced: peripheral blood. The chain carries TRBV10-3 and TRBJ1-4, with 8 bases matching TRBD1. The CDR3 is CAISSDRAEKLFF. The CDR3 DNA reads as TGTGCCATCAGCTCGGACAGGGCTGAAAAACTGTTTTTT.